Shown below are 9 T cell receptor beta chains from a single sample sequenced in a study of shared clonotypes between healthy human individuals. Clones were read by immunoSEQ multiplex PCR, and TCRdb kept only the in-frame ones, dropping some. The sample has more than 1.2 million clones; 98% are singletons. The sample was naive CD4+ T cells sorted from blood. Subset meaning: CD45RA+ positively selected. The receptors stem from a man younger than 40 in good health.

Worth noting for this clone: The same CDR3 is also encoded by other DNA sequences in this sample. The chain carries TRBV7-2 and TRBJ2-6; D not certain. This CDR3 region has 14 residues. Germline CDR1 and CDR2: SGHTA and FQGNSA. V gave up 2 bases and J gave up 0 bases, with 2 bases separating them. The CDR3 is CASSLSSGANVLTF. CDR3 sequence (DNA): TGTGCCAGCAGCTTATCCTCTGGGGCCAACGTCCTGACTTTC.

The chain couples TRBV5-6 to TRBJ2-1; TRBD2 matches 14 bases. V gave up 3 bases and J gave up 9 bases; unmatched junction bases: 5. Germline V gene sequence: CDR1 SGHDT, CDR2 YYEEEE. CDR3 length equals 15 residues. CDR3 protein: CASSWGLAGEREQFF. The CDR3 bases are TGTGCCAGCAGCTGGGGACTAGCGGGAGAGCGTGAGCAGTTCTTC.

The chain combines TRBV29-1 with TRBJ1-1, with 7 positions matching TRBD1. V was clipped by 5 bases and J by 3 bases; unmatched bases: 6. The CDR3 spans 13 residues. Germline CDR1 and CDR2: SQVTM and ANQGSEA. CDR3 loop: CSVSKRGHTEAFF. CDR3 nucleotides: TGCAGCGTTTCTAAAAGGGGGCACACTGAAGCTTTCTTT.

The chain carries TRBV21-1 and TRBJ2-7. TRBV21-1 is tagged as a pseudogene. This CDR3 has 15 residues. CDR3 nucleotides: TGTGCCAGCAGCAAAGCCGGGACCGCCTCATCCGAGCAGTACTTC. Its protein is CASSKAGTASSEQYF.

The J gene is TRBJ2-3, the V gene TRBV11-2, with D possibly being TRBD1 (5 bases). Germline V gene sequence: CDR1 SGHAT, CDR2 FQNNGV. The CDR3 covers 15 residues. V was trimmed by 6 bases and J by 2 bases, leaving 15 bases between them. The CDR3 spells CASRLGHALTDTQYF. The CDR3 DNA follows: TGTGCCAGCAGACTTGGACACGCCCTCACAGATACGCAGTATTTT.

The rearrangement links TRBV7-9 to TRBJ2-7; 10 bases line up with TRBD2. Germline V CDR1 and CDR2: SEHNR, FQNEAQ (reference sequence). With 2 bases clipped from V and 6 bases from J, the junction kept 4 bases outside the gene matches. The CDR3 extends over 14 amino acids. The CDR3 is CASSLLAGALEQYF. The CDR3 coding sequence is TGTGCCAGCAGCTTACTAGCGGGAGCCCTCGAGCAGTACTTC.

The V and J genes are TRBV27 and TRBJ2-1; TRBD1 aligns across 8 bases. The V segment lost 0 bases and the J segment 1 base; nucleotides outside the gene matches: 5. The CDR3 consists of 17 residues. CDR1 is MNHEY and CDR2 is SMNVEV in the germline V gene (reference sequence). The CDR3 loop is CASSLSARQGSYNEQFF. CDR3 coding DNA: TGTGCCAGCAGTTTATCCGCGAGACAGGGGTCCTACAATGAGCAGTTCTTC.

This chain connects TRBV10-3 to TRBJ1-1, with 8 bases lining up with TRBD1. Losses at the gene ends were 7 bases for V and 7 bases for J; bases not matched to a gene: 5. CDR1 and CDR2 from the germline V gene are ENHRY and SYGVKD. This CDR3 spans 12 amino acids. CDR3 DNA: TGTGCCATCAAGACAGGGGAGGTTGAAGCTTTCTTT. It codes for CAIKTGEVEAFF.

This chain connects TRBV28 to TRBJ2-7; 12 bases line up with TRBD1. CDR1 MDHEN and CDR2 SYDVKM come from the germline V gene. J lost 6 bases, V lost 6 bases, and 6 bases had no gene match. CDR3 length equals 14 residues. The DNA of the CDR3 is TGTGCCAGCAGAGGGACAGGGGGCTCCGGCGAGCAGTACTTC. Residues: CASRGTGGSGEQYF.